This entry concerns a single T cell receptor beta chain. No antigen is known for it. These data originate in a study of cytomegalovirus exposure and HLA in healthy donors. Regarding the study as a whole: Rare TCR sequences dominated, though some public TCRs recurred in many donors.

It was with 60 Vbeta and 13 Jbeta primers that the PCR ran. Profiling relied on immunoSEQ multiplex PCR, and the TCRdb table lists in-frame clones only, not all of them. Of 110,000 to 150,000 clones listed, approximately 70% were seen once; the top ten hold around 1.9%. The V end lost 8 bases, the J end lost 3 bases, and 14 bases lay between the germline ends. Germline CDR1 reads MNHNS; CDR2 reads SASEGT. The CDR3 contains 13 residues. V is TRBV6-1 and J is TRBJ2-7; the D gene is possibly TRBD1 (5 bases). The TCR was taken from a woman aged 55-69 years in good health and CMV-seropositive. The sequencing sample was made of PBMCs. CDR3 region: CASFNRPNYEQYF. The DNA of the CDR3 is TGTGCCAGCTTTAACAGGCCCAACTACGAGCAGTACTTC.